This TCR beta chain was documented in a study of monozygotic twins with inflammatory bowel disease. From germline, CDR1 is KGHSH and CDR2 LQKENI. The CDR3 length is 15 residues. TCRdb processed the 5' RACE reads again and assigns one entry to each CDR3 protein, with no DNA. The sample totals roughly 300,000 distinct CDR3 sequences. Sequenced: blood. This receptor was identified in a human donor with ulcerative colitis or Crohn's disease, or a healthy co-twin of an affected twin (not recorded which). V and J are TRBV18 and TRBJ1-2; with no DNA, the TCRdb D assignment of TRBD1 cannot be verified. CDR3 in amino acids: CASSSEGTGAYGYTF.